The 21 T cell receptor beta chains listed next were all sequenced from one sample in a study of T cell repertoires in cytomegalovirus infection. From the reads, TCRdb called clonotypes with MiXCR, one entry per CDR3 protein. The sample includes tens of thousands of distinct CDR3 sequences, 20% seen only once; the top ten take approximately 61%. Their target antigens are unknown. The specimen was CD8+ T cells from cultured PBMCs, collected from culture after CMV antigen stimulation. Receptors were obtained from a human donor in good health (CMV status not recorded). Some clones in this sample may be carry-over from other donors' samples.

This clonotype was found a few times. This chain uses TRBV12-3 or TRBV12-4 with TRBJ2-5, with D possibly being TRBD1 (5 bases). V was clipped by 3 bases and J by 2 bases, with 10 bases between them. The CDR3 covers 14 residues. The CDR3 sequence is CASSLSTGQETQYF. The CDR3 DNA is TGTGCCAGCAGTTTGTCAACAGGTCAAGAGACCCAGTACTTC.

The chain employs TRBV7-2 and TRBJ2-6; 7 nucleotides match TRBD1. V was clipped by 1 base and J by 9 bases; unmatched bases: 6. The CDR3 totals 15 residues. Per germline, CDR1 SGHTA and CDR2 FQGNSA. The CDR3 region has the DNA TGTGCCAGCAGCTTAGGCTCACAGGGGTACAACGTCCTGACTTTC. This encodes CASSLGSQGYNVLTF.

This clonotype has a handful of counts. The genes are TRBV7-3 and TRBJ1-2, with D possibly matching TRBD1 (5 bases). The CDR3 contains 12 residues. The V and J ends lost 4 bases and 8 bases respectively, with 11 bases between them. Per the germline V gene, CDR1 is SGHTA and CDR2 is FQGTGA. This CDR3 is CASSSGTGGYTF. For the CDR3, the DNA is TGTGCCAGCAGCTCCGGGACGGGGGGCTACACCTTC.

This clonotype was observed a handful of times. V usage is TRBV14 and J usage is TRBJ1-6; no definite D call. The germline V gene has CDR1 SGHDN and CDR2 FVKESK. Trimming removed 0 bases from V and 9 bases from J, with 15 bases in between. The length of the CDR3 is 16 residues. CDR3 coding DNA: TGTGCCAGCAGCCAAGATCGTGGATTTGTGGGTTCACCCCTCCACTTT. Its translation: CASSQDRGFVGSPLHF.

The chain employs TRBV5-5 and TRBJ2-3; 10 nucleotides match TRBD1. With 4 bases clipped from V and 1 base from J, the junction kept 6 bases outside the gene matches. From germline, CDR1 is SGHKS and CDR2 YYEKEE (reference sequence). The CDR3 spans 16 residues. CDR3 amino acids: CASSLYGTGGTDTQYF. The CDR3 nucleotides read TGTGCCAGCAGCCTCTACGGGACAGGGGGCACAGATACGCAGTATTTT.

The chain has TRBV4-1 and TRBJ1-4; D is possibly TRBD1 (6 bases). The CDR3 extends over 15 amino acids. The V gene's germline CDR1 is MGHRA and CDR2 YSYEKL. V shed 8 bases and J shed 0 bases, with 13 bases lying between them. The CDR3 DNA sequence: TGCGCCAGCCGTTCCCGGACAGCAACTAATGAAAAACTGTTTTTT. Translation: CASRSRTATNEKLFF.

This clonotype was counted at least ten times. The CDR3 is CSVWGQVAMNTEAFF. As DNA, the CDR3 is TGCAGCGTCTGGGGGCAGGTGGCCATGAACACTGAAGCTTTCTTT. The chain carries TRBV29-1 and TRBJ1-1, with D maybe TRBD1 (6 bases). This CDR3 is built from 15 residues. Germline values: CDR1 SQVTM, CDR2 ANQGSEA. V dropped 6 bases and J dropped 0 bases, with 17 bases sitting between them.

The chain has TRBV27 and TRBJ2-7; D gene ambiguous. This CDR3 contains 16 residues. Trimming took off 2 bases at V and 2 bases at J, with 16 bases between the two ends. Germline V gene lookup returns CDR1 MNHEY and CDR2 SMNVEV (reference sequence). CDR3 sequence (DNA): TGTGCCAGCAGTTTAAGGTCCCCCGGGCCACCCTACGAGCAGTACTTC. Its translation: CASSLRSPGPPYEQYF.

This sequence joins TRBV7-8 and TRBJ2-3, with TRBD1 as a possible D gene (6 bases). The CDR3 consists of 14 residues. Germline CDR1 SGHVS, CDR2 FQNEAQ. Trimming shortened V by 6 bases and J by 1 base, and 11 bases separated the two germline ends. The CDR3 nucleotides are TGTGCCAGCAGTACAGGGTGGGGCACAGATACGCAGTATTTT. Protein sequence: CASSTGWGTDTQYF.

V is TRBV11-1 and J is TRBJ1-5; 8 bases map to TRBD1. The CDR3 has 14 amino acids. CDR1 and CDR2 (germline): SGHAT, FQDESV (reference sequence). Losses at the gene ends were 5 bases for V and 6 bases for J; bases not matched to a gene: 6. For the CDR3, the DNA is TGTGCCAGCAGCCCACAGGGGGTGGGTCAGCCCCAGCATTTT. It codes for CASSPQGVGQPQHF.

This clonotype was detected a few times. The rearrangement links TRBV7-6 to TRBJ2-5, with D possibly being TRBD1 (6 bases). V lost 5 bases and J lost 7, with 11 bases in between. Germline V lookup: CDR1 SGHVS, CDR2 FNYEAQ. This CDR3 has 12 residues. The DNA of the CDR3 is TGTGCCAGCAGCCCAGAAGGGGGGACCCAGTACTTC. Its translation is CASSPEGGTQYF.

This clonotype was counted between two and nine times. The chain combines TRBV7-2 with TRBJ1-1; D not certain. Between the trimmed V and J ends, which lost 0 bases and 0 bases, there was a span of 5 bases. The germline gives CDR1 SGHTA, CDR2 FQGNSA. This CDR3 has 14 residues. As DNA, the CDR3 is TGTGCCAGCAGCTTAGCGGAGGTGAACACTGAAGCTTTCTTT. Its translation: CASSLAEVNTEAFF. The full variable domain, its missing parts supplied by reference TRBV7-2 and TRBJ1-1, is GAGVSQSPSNKVTEKGKDVELRCDPISGHTALYWYRQSLGQGLEFLIYFQGNSAPDKSGLPSDRFSAERTGGSVSTLTIQRTQQEDSAVYLCASSLAEVNTEAFFGQGTRLTVV.

This clonotype has only a few counts. This chain joins TRBV7-8 and TRBJ2-5, with TRBD1 matching 7 bases. The CDR3 sequence is 15 residues long. V was clipped by 3 bases and J by 5 bases; unmatched bases: 9. Per the germline V gene, CDR1 is SGHVS and CDR2 is FQNEAQ. The CDR3 is CASSLGQTTSETQYF. The CDR3 region has the DNA TGTGCCAGCAGCTTGGGACAGACTACGTCGGAGACCCAGTACTTC.

This clonotype was counted a few times. At one of its ends the junction is not consistent with the germline gene, which may arise from a read error. This chain links TRBV7-6 with TRBJ1-5; D not resolved. This CDR3 contains 13 residues. Per germline, CDR1 SGHVS and CDR2 FNYEAQ. In DNA form, the CDR3 reads TGTGCTAGCAGCTTGTGGGCACGTCAGCCCCAGCATTTT. Translating it yields CASSLWARQPQHF.

CDR3 sequence (DNA): TGCAGTGCAACAGACAGGGGGCATCCAGATACGCAGTATTTT. Translating gives CSATDRGHPDTQYF. J is TRBJ2-3 and V is TRBV20-1; 10 bases are a match to TRBD1. The CDR3 runs 14 residues. After removal of 6 bases from V and 4 bases from J, the junction contained 7 bases not matched to a gene. Germline CDR1 is DFQATT and CDR2 is SNEGSKA (reference sequence).

This rearrangement joins TRBV4-3 to TRBJ2-1; D might be TRBD2 (7 bases). The germline CDR1 and CDR2 sequences are LGHNA and YSLEER. V was shortened by 4 bases and J by 5 bases, with 18 bases between the two germline ends. The CDR3 sequence is 16 residues long. Written as DNA, the CDR3 is TGCGCCAGCAGCCTCTACGGGGGGCCAAACAACAATGAGCAGTTCTTC. The encoded protein is CASSLYGGPNNNEQFF.

In its sample, this clonotype was seen once. The rearrangement uses TRBV7-8 and TRBJ1-4; D unclear. The V gene's germline CDR1 is SGHVS and CDR2 FQNEAQ. The length of the CDR3 is 12 residues. Trimming took 5 bases from V and 8 from J, leaving 9 bases between them. The CDR3 nucleotides read TGTGCCAGCAGCCACGCGGAGGAAAAACTGTTTTTT. Translating gives CASSHAEEKLFF.

This clonotype has a handful of counts. The rearrangement uses TRBV7-6 and TRBJ1-3; TRBD1 matches 8 bases. Germline V CDR1 and CDR2: SGHVS, FNYEAQ. With V trimmed by 5 bases and J by 1 base, 7 bases remained unmatched. This CDR3 has 16 amino acids. The DNA for the CDR3 is TGTGCCAGCAGCCACCGACAGGGGATTTCTGGAAACACCATATATTTT. Its protein is CASSHRQGISGNTIYF.

This clonotype has just a few counts. The V gene is TRBV12-3 or TRBV12-4, the J gene TRBJ2-3; D unclear. The CDR3 consists of 14 residues. V was trimmed by 0 bases and J by 6 bases, leaving 10 bases between them. CDR3 residues: CASSLAGPRDTQYF. In DNA, the CDR3 is TGTGCCAGCAGTTTAGCCGGCCCCCGGGATACGCAGTATTTT.

CDR3 loop: CASSDVPPDETQYF. The CDR3 DNA reads TGTGCCAGCAGCGACGTACCCCCGGATGAGACCCAGTACTTC. V and J are TRBV7-6 and TRBJ2-5; D remains unclear. The CDR3 length is 14 residues. Trimming removed 5 bases at V and 5 bases at J, with 15 bases between. Germline loops: CDR1 SGHVS, CDR2 FNYEAQ.

This clonotype was detected many times. The CDR3 DNA follows: TGTGCCAGCAGTCTTCCGGGACAGGGAAAAAACATTCAGTACTTC. Residues: CASSLPGQGKNIQYF. V gene TRBV7-9 combines with J gene TRBJ2-4; 9 bases are shared with TRBD1. This CDR3 has 15 amino acids. CDR1 SEHNR and CDR2 FQNEAQ come from the germline V gene (reference sequence). With 6 bases clipped from V and 4 bases from J, the junction kept 7 bases outside the gene matches.